This T cell receptor (beta chain) is drawn from a study of shared clonotypes between healthy human individuals. Donors comprised only Caucasian adults living in Nashville, Tennessee. Clones were read by immunoSEQ multiplex PCR, and TCRdb kept only the in-frame ones, dropping some. This sample has fewer than 3 million clones, with 85% to 95% found just once. The germline V gene encodes CDR1 SNHLY and CDR2 FYNNEI. The CDR3 covers 14 residues. After removal of 4 bases from V and 6 bases from J, the junction contained 9 bases not matched to a gene. What was sequenced was naive CD4+ T cells from PBMCs. Noted subset: CD45RA+ positively selected. This TCR was recovered from a man between 18 and 35 years old in good health. Some clones in this sample may be carry-over from other donors' samples. V is TRBV2 and J is TRBJ2-7, with 7 bases fitting TRBD2. CDR3 loop: CASSVAGEGSEQYF. For the CDR3, the DNA is TGTGCCAGCAGTGTTGCGGGAGAGGGATCCGAGCAGTACTTC.